These 10 T cell receptor beta chains share one sample of origin, sequenced in a study of cytomegalovirus exposure and HLA in healthy donors. Some clones are missing from TCRdb's copy, which holds only in-frame ones; the method was immunoSEQ multiplex PCR. The sample holds about 250,000 clones, approximately 84% seen once. The sample taken for sequencing was PBMCs. These receptors originate from a man between 18 and 29 years old in good health and CMV-seropositive.

Only one count was recorded for this clone. This chain connects TRBV6-1 to TRBJ1-2; perhaps TRBD1 as D (6 bases). The CDR3 runs 14 residues. The germline CDR1 and CDR2 sequences are MNHNS and SASEGT. V was pared by 6 bases and J by 3 bases, with 14 bases between. This chain's CDR3 is CASRFTGGDYGYTF. The CDR3 nucleotides are TGTGCCAGCAGGTTCACTGGGGGCGACTATGGCTACACCTTC.

The chain links TRBV18 to TRBJ1-2, with a possible D match to TRBD1 (5 bases). CDR3 length: 15 residues. Germline loops: CDR1 KGHSH, CDR2 LQKENI. Trimming took off 6 bases at V and 2 bases at J, with 16 bases between the two ends. CDR3 amino acids: CASSPGQGANYGYTF. In DNA form, the CDR3 reads TGTGCCAGCTCTCCTGGGCAGGGAGCGAACTATGGCTACACCTTC. The full variable domain, rest sourced from reference TRBV18 and TRBJ1-2, is NAGVMQNPRHLVRRRGQEARLRCSPMKGHSHVYWYRQLPEEGLKFMVYLQKENIIDESGMPKERFSAEFPKEGPSILRIQQVVRGDSAAYFCASSPGQGANYGYTFGSGTRLTVV.

The chain recombines TRBV30 with TRBJ1-1; 7 positions agree with TRBD1. V shed 1 base, J shed 6 bases, and the junction held 8 bases outside the gene matches. Germline CDR1 reads GTSNPN; CDR2 reads SVGIG (reference sequence). This CDR3 is built from 14 residues. Here the CDR3 DNA reads TGTGCCTGGAGTGGACAGGGTGTAAATTCTGAAGCTTTCTTT. It codes for CAWSGQGVNSEAFF.

The rearrangement uses TRBV30 and TRBJ2-2; possible D gene TRBD2, 6 bases. The length of the CDR3 is 13 residues. The germline V gene has CDR1 GTSNPN and CDR2 SVGIG (reference sequence). V was cut by 8 bases and J by 1 base, with 11 bases left in between. CDR3 coding DNA: TGTGCCGGCGGGATCCTGAACACCGGGGAGCTGTTTTTT. It encodes CAGGILNTGELFF.

This clone was counted between two and nine times. The chain couples TRBV6-5 to TRBJ2-7; perhaps TRBD2 as D (6 bases). V lost 0 bases and J lost 3, with 15 bases in between. The CDR3 sequence is 16 residues long. From germline, CDR1 is MNHEY and CDR2 SVGAGI. The CDR3, as DNA: TGTGCCAGCAGTTACTCCTCAAGGGGAGGTTACTACGAGCAGTACTTC. Its protein product is CASSYSSRGGYYEQYF.

This clone showed up just once. The rearrangement uses TRBV14 and TRBJ2-2; D gene unclear. The ends were cut back, 0 bases at V and 4 bases at J, with 3 bases in the middle. From germline, CDR1 is SGHDN and CDR2 FVKESK. The CDR3 has 13 residues. The CDR3 here is CASSQDLTGELFF. Here the CDR3 DNA reads TGTGCCAGCAGCCAAGACCTCACCGGGGAGCTGTTTTTT.

This chain joins TRBV19 and TRBJ1-1, with 7 bases aligning to TRBD1. The CDR3 runs to 14 residues. From germline, CDR1 is LNHDA and CDR2 SQIVND (reference sequence). J lost 2 bases, V lost 7 bases, and 7 bases had no gene match. The CDR3 DNA follows: TGTGCCAGTAACACGAACAGGGGTAACACTGAAGCTTTCTTT. It codes for CASNTNRGNTEAFF.

CDR3 region: CASSSGSQVPLEQYF. DNA for the CDR3: TGCGCCAGCAGCTCTGGTTCCCAGGTTCCACTCGAGCAGTACTTC. The rearrangement uses TRBV5-1 and TRBJ2-7, with D unclear. V gave up 3 bases and J gave up 6 bases, with 19 bases separating them. From germline, CDR1 is SGHRS and CDR2 YFSETQ. This CDR3 contains 15 residues. The whole variable domain, filled in from reference TRBV5-1 and TRBJ2-7, reads KAGVTQTPRYLIKTRGQQVTLSCSPISGHRSVSWYQQTPGQGLQFLFEYFSETQRNKGNFPGRFSGRQFSNSRSEMNVSTLELGDSALYLCASSSGSQVPLEQYFGPGTRLTVT.

V is TRBV5-1 and J is TRBJ1-3; D possibly corresponds to TRBD1 (5 bases). The CDR3 consists of 17 residues. Germline values: CDR1 SGHRS, CDR2 YFSETQ. V lost 3 bases and J 4 bases, leaving 20 bases between the germline ends. CDR3: CASSSRDPGRGGNTIYF. CDR3 nucleotides: TGCGCCAGCAGCTCCCGGGACCCAGGGCGAGGCGGAAACACCATATATTTT.

The CDR3 nucleotides read TGTGCCAGCACTAGAGAGGGGGGCAGTGCCTATGGCTACACCTTC. It encodes CASTREGGSAYGYTF. V is TRBV6-5 and J is TRBJ1-2; a possible D gene is TRBD1 (6 bases). CDR1 MNHEY and CDR2 SVGAGI come from the germline V gene. This CDR3 is built from 15 residues. V lost 7 bases and J lost 4, with 19 bases in between.